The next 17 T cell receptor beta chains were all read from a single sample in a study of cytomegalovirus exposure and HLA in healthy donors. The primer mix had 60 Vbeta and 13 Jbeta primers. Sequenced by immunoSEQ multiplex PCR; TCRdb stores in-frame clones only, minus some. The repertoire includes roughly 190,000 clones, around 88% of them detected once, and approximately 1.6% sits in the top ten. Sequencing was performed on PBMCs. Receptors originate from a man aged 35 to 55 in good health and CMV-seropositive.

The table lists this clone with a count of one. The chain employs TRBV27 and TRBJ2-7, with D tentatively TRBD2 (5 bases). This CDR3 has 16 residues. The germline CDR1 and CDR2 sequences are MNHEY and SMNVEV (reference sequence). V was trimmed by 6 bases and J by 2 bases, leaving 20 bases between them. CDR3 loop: CASSSMGLTLAYEQYF. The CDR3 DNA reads TGTGCCAGCAGCAGTATGGGATTGACACTAGCCTACGAGCAGTACTTC.

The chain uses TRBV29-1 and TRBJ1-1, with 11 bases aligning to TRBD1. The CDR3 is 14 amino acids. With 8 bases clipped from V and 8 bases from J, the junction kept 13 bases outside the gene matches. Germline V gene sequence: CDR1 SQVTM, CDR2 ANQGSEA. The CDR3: CSPIWTGGLCEAFF. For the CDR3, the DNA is TGCAGCCCGATATGGACAGGGGGCCTTTGCGAAGCTTTCTTT.

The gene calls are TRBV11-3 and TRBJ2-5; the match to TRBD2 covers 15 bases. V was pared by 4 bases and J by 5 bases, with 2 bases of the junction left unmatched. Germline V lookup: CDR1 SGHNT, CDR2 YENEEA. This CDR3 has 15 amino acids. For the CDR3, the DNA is TGTGCCAGCAGCTCCGGGACTAGCGGGAGGGAGACCCAGTACTTC. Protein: CASSSGTSGRETQYF. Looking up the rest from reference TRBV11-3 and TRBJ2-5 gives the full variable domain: EAGVVQSPRYKIIEKKQPVAFWCNPISGHNTLYWYLQNLGQGPELLIRYENEEAVDDSQLPKDRFSAERLKGVDSTLKIQPAELGDSAVYLCASSSGTSGRETQYFGPGTRLLVL.

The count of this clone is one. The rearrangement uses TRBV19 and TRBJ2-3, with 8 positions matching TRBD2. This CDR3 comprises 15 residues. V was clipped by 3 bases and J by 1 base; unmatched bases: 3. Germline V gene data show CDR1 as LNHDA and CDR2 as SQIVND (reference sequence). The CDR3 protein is CASSIQAGGTDTQYF. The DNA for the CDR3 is TGTGCCAGTAGTATTCAAGCGGGAGGCACAGATACGCAGTATTTT.

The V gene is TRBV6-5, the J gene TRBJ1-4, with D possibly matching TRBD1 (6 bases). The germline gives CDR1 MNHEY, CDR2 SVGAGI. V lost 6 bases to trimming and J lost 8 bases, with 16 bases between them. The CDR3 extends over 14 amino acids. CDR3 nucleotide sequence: TGTGCCAGCAGAGGACAGCAGGTTGGGGAAAAACTGTTTTTT. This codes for CASRGQQVGEKLFF.

The CDR3 bases are TGCGCCAGCAGCCCTGGAGGCGGAAGGGTGACTGAAGCTTTCTTT. Translated, it gives CASSPGGGRVTEAFF. The gene calls are TRBV5-1 and TRBJ1-1; no clear D gene. The CDR3 runs to 15 residues. V lost 4 bases and J lost 5, with 18 bases in between. Germline lookup yields CDR1 SGHRS and CDR2 YFSETQ.

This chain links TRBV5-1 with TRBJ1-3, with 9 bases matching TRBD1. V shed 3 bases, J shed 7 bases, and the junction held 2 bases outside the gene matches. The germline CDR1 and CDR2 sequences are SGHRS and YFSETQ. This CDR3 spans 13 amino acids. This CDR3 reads CASSSDRGNTIYF. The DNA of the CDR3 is TGCGCCAGCAGCTCGGACAGGGGTAACACCATATATTTT. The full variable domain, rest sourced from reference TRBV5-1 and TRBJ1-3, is KAGVTQTPRYLIKTRGQQVTLSCSPISGHRSVSWYQQTPGQGLQFLFEYFSETQRNKGNFPGRFSGRQFSNSRSEMNVSTLELGDSALYLCASSSDRGNTIYFGEGSWLTVV.

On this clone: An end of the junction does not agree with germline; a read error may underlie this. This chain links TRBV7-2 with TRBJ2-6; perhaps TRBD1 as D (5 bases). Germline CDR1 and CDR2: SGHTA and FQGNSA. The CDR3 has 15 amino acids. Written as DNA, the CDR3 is TGTGCCAGCAGCTTAGCCGTCTCTGGGGCCAACGGCCTGACTTTC. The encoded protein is CASSLAVSGANGLTF. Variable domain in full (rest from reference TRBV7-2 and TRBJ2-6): GAGVSQSPSNKVTEKGKDVELRCDPISGHTALYWYRQSLGQGLEFLIYFQGNSAPDKSGLPSDRFSAERTGGSVSTLTIQRTQQEDSAVYLCASSLAVSGANGLTFGAGSRLTVL.

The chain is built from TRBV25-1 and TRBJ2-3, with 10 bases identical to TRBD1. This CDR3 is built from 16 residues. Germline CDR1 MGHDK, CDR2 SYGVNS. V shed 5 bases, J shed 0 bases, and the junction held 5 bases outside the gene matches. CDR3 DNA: TGTGCCAGCAGTTCGACAGGGGGCGCGAGCACAGATACGCAGTATTTT. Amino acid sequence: CASSSTGGASTDTQYF.

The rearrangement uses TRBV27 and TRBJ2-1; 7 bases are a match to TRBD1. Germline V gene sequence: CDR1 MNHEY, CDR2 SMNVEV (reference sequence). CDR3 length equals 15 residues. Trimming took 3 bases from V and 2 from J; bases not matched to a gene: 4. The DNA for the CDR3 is TGTGCCAGCAGTTTCGGGACAGCTACCTACAATGAGCAGTTCTTC. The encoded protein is CASSFGTATYNEQFF.

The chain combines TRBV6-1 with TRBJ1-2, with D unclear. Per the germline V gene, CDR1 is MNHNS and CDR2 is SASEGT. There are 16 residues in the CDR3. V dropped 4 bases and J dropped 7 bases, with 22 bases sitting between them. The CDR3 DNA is TGTGCCAGCAGTGCTCTTAACAGCCGCGGGGAGGGTGGCTACACCTTC. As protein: CASSALNSRGEGGYTF.

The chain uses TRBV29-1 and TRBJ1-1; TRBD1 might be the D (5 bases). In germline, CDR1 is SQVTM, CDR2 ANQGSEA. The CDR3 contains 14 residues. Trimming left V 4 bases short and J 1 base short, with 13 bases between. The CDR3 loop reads CSVVSGFANTEAFF. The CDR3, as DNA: TGCAGCGTTGTTTCAGGGTTTGCGAACACTGAAGCTTTCTTT. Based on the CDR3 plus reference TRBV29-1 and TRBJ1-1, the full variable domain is SAVISQKPSRDICQRGTSLTIQCQVDSQVTMMFWYRQQPGQSLTLIATANQGSEATYESGFVIDKFPISRPNLTFSTLTVSNMSPEDSSIYLCSVVSGFANTEAFFGQGTRLTVV.

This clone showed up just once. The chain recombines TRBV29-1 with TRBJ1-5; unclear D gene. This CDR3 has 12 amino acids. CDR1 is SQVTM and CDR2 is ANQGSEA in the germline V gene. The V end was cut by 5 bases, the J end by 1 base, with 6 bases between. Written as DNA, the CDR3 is TGCAGCGTTCCCTACAGCAATCAGCCCCAGCATTTT. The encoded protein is CSVPYSNQPQHF.

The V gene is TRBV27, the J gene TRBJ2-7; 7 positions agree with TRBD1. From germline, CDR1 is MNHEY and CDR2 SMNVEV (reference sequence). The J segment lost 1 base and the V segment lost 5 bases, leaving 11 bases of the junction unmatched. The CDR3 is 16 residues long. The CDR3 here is CASSPPPRQGSYEQYF. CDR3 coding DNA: TGTGCCAGCAGTCCGCCCCCGAGACAGGGATCCTACGAGCAGTACTTC.

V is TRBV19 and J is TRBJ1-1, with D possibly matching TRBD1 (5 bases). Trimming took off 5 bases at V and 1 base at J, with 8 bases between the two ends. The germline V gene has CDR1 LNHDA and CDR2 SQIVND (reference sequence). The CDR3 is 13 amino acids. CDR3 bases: TGTGCCAGTAGTGGGGCACAGAACACTGAAGCTTTCTTT. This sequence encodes CASSGAQNTEAFF.

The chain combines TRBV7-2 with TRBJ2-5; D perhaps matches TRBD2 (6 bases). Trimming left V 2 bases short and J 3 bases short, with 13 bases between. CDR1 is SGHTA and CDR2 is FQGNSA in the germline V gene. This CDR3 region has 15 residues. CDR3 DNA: TGTGCCAGCAGCTTAAGGAGGGGCAGGGAAGAGACCCAGTACTTC. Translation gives CASSLRRGREETQYF. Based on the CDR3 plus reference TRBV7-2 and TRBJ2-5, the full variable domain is GAGVSQSPSNKVTEKGKDVELRCDPISGHTALYWYRQSLGQGLEFLIYFQGNSAPDKSGLPSDRFSAERTGGSVSTLTIQRTQQEDSAVYLCASSLRRGREETQYFGPGTRLLVL.

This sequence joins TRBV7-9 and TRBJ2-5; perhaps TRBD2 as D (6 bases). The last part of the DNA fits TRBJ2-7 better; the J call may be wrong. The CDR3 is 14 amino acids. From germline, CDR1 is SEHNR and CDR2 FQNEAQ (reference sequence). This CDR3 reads CASSPRDSSYEQYF. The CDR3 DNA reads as TGTGCCAGCAGCCCTCGGGACTCCTCCTACGAGCAGTACTTC.